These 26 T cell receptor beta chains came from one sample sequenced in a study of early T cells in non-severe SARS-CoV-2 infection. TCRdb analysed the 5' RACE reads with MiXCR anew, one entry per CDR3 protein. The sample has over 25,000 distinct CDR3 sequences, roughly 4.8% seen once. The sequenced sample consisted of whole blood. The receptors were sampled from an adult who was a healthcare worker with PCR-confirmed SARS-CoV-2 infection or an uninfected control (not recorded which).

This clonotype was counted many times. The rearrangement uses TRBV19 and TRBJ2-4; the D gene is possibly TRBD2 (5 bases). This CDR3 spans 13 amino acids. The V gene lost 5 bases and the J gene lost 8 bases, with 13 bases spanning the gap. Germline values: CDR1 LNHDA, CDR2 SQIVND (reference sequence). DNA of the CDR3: TGTGCCAGTAGTGCCCGGGAAAGGGACATTCAGTACTTC. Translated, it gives CASSARERDIQYF. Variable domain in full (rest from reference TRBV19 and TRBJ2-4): DGGITQSPKYLFRKEGQNVTLSCEQNLNHDAMYWYRQDPGQGLRLIYYSQIVNDFQKGDIAEGYSVSREKKESFPLTVTSAQKNPTAFYLCASSARERDIQYFGAGTRLSVL.

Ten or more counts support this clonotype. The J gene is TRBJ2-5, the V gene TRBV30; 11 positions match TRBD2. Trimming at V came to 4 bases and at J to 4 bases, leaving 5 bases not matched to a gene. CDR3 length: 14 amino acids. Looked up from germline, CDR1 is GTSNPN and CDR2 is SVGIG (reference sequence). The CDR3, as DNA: TGTGCCTGGACTCTGACTAGCGGGATAGAGACCCAGTACTTC. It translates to CAWTLTSGIETQYF. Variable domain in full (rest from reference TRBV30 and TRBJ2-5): SQTIHQWPATLVQPVGSPLSLECTVEGTSNPNLYWYRQAAGRGLQLLFYSVGIGQISSEVPQNLSASRPQDRQFILSSKKLLLSDSGFYLCAWTLTSGIETQYFGPGTRLLVL.

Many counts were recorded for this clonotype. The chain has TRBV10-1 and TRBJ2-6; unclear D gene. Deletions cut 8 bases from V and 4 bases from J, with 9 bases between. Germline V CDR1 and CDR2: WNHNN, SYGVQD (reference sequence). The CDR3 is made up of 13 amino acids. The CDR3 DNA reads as TGCGCCAGCGGGGTAGAGGGGGCCAACGTCCTGACTTTC. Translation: CASGVEGANVLTF.

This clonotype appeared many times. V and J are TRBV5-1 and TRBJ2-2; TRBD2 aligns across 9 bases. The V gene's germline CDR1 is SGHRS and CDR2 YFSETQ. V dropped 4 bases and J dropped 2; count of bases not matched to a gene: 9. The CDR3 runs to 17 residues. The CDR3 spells CASSNHSGGPNTGELFF. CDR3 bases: TGCGCCAGCAGCAACCATAGCGGGGGCCCCAACACCGGGGAGCTGTTTTTT. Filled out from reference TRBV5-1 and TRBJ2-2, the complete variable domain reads KAGVTQTPRYLIKTRGQQVTLSCSPISGHRSVSWYQQTPGQGLQFLFEYFSETQRNKGNFPGRFSGRQFSNSRSEMNVSTLELGDSALYLCASSNHSGGPNTGELFFGEGSRLTVL.

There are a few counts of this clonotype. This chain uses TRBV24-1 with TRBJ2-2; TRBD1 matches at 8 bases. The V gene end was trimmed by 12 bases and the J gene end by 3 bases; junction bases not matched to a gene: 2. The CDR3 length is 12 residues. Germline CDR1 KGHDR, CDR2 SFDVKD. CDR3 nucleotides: TGTGCCGGACAGGGTGACACCGGGGAGCTGTTTTTT. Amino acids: CAGQGDTGELFF.

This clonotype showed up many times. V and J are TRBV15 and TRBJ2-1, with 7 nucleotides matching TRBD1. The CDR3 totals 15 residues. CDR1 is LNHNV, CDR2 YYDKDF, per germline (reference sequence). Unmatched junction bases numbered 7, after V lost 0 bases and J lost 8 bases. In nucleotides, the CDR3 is TGTGCCACCAGCAGAGACAGGGGGTTGCAACATGAGCAGTTCTTC. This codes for CATSRDRGLQHEQFF.

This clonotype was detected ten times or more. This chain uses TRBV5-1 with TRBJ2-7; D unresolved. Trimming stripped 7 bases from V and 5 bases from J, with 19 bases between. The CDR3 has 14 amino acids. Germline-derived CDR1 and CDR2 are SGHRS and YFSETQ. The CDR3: CASGTYSFRDEQYF. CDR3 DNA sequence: TGCGCCAGCGGCACCTATAGCTTTAGGGACGAGCAGTACTTC.

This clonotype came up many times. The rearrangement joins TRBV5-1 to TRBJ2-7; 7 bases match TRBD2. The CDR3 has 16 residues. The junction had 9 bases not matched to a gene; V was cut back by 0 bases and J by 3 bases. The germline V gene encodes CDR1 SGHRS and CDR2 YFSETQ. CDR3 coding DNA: TGCGCCAGCAGCTTGGTTTCCGCGGGCGGGAGCTACGAGCAGTACTTC. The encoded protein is CASSLVSAGGSYEQYF.

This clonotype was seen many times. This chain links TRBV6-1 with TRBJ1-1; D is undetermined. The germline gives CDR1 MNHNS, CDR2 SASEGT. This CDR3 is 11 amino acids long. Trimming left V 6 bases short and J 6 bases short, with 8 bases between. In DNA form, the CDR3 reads TGTGCCAGCAGGGTCTATGCTGAAGCTTTCTTT. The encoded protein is CASRVYAEAFF.

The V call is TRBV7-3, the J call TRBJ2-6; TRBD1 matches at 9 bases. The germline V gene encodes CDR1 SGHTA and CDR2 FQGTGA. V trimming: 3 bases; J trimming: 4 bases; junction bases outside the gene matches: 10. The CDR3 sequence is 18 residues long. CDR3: CASSLAGTGSAGANVLTF. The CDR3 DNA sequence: TGTGCCAGCAGCTTGGCCGGGACAGGGTCGGCCGGGGCCAACGTCCTGACTTTC.

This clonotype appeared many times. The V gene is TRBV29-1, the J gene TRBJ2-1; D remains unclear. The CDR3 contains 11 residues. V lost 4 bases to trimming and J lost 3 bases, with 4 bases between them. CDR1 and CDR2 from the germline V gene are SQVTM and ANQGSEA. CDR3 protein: CSVASYNEQFF. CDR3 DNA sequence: TGCAGCGTTGCCAGCTACAATGAGCAGTTCTTC.

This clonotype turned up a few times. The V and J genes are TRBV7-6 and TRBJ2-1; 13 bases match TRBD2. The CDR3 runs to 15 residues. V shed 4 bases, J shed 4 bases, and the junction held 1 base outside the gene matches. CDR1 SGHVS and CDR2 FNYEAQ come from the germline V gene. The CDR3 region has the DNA TGTGCCAGCAGCTCGACTAGCGGGGGGTACAATGAGCAGTTCTTC. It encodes CASSSTSGGYNEQFF. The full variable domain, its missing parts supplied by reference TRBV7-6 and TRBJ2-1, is GAGVSQSPRYKVTKRGQDVALRCDPISGHVSLYWYRQALGQGPEFLTYFNYEAQQDKSGLPNDRFSAERPEGSISTLTIQRTEQRDSAMYRCASSSTSGGYNEQFFGPGTRLTVL.

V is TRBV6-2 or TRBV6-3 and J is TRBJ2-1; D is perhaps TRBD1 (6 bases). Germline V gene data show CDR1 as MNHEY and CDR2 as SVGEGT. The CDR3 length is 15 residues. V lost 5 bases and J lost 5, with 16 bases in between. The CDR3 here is CASSRHRSGDNEQFF. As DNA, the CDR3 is TGTGCCAGCAGTCGCCATAGATCAGGGGACAATGAGCAGTTCTTC.

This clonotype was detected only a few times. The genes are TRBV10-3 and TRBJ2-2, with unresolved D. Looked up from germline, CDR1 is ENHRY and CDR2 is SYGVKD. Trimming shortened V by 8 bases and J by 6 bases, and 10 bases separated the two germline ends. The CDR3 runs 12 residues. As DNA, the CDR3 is TGTGCCATCGGACCCTCGGCCGGGGAGCTGTTTTTT. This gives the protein CAIGPSAGELFF.

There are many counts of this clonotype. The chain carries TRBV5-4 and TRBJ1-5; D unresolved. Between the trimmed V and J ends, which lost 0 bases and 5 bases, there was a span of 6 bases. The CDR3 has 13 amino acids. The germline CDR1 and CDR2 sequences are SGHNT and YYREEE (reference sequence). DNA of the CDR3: TGTGCCAGCAGCTTGGCTGGGGATCAGCCCCAGCATTTT. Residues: CASSLAGDQPQHF.

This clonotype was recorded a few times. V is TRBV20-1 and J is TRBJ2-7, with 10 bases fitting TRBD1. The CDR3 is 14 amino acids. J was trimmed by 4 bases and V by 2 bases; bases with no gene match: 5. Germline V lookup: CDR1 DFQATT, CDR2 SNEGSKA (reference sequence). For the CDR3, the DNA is TGCAGTGCTAGAACTGACAGGGGGCTATACGAGCAGTACTTC. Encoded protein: CSARTDRGLYEQYF.

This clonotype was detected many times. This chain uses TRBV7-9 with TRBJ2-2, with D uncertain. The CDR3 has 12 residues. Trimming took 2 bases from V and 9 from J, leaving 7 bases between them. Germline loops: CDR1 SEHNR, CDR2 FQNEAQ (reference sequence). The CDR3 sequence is CASSLSGRELFF. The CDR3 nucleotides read TGTGCCAGCAGCTTAAGTGGTCGGGAGCTGTTTTTT.

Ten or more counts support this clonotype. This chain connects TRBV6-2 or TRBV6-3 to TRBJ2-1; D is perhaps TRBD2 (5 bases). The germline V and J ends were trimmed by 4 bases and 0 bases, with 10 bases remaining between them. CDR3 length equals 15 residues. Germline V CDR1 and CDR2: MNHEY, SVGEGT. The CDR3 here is CASSSGLGSYNEQFF. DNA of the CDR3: TGTGCCAGCAGTTCCGGACTGGGCTCCTACAATGAGCAGTTCTTC.

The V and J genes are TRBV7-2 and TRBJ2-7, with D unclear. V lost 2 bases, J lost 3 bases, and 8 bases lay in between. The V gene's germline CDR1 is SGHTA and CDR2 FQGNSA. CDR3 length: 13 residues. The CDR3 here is CASSLSSYYEQYF. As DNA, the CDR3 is TGTGCCAGCAGCTTAAGTAGCTACTACGAGCAGTACTTC.

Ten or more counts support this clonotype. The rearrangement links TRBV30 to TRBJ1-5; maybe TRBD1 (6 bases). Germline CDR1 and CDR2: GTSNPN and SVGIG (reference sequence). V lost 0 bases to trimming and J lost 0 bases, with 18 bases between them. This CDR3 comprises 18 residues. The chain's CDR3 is CAWSVGTSLRGSNQPQHF. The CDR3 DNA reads TGTGCCTGGAGTGTGGGGACATCACTGAGGGGTAGCAATCAGCCCCAGCATTTT.

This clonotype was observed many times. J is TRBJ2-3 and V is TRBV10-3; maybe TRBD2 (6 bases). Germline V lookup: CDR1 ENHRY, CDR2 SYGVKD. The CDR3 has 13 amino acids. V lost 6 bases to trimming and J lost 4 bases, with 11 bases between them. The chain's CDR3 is CAIRLAPPDTQYF. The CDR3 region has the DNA TGTGCCATCAGGCTAGCGCCGCCAGATACGCAGTATTTT.

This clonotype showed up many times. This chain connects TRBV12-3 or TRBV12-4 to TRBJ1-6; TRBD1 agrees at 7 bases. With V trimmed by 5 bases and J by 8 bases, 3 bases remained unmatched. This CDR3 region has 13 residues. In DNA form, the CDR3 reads TGTGCCAGCAGTCGGACAGGTGATTCACCCCTCCACTTT. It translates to CASSRTGDSPLHF.

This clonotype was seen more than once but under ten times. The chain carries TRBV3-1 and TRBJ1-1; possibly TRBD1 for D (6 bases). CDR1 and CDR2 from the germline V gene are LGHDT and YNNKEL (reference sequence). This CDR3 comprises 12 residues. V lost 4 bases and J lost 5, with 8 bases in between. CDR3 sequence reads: CASSRTETEAFF. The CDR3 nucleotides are TGTGCCAGCAGCCGGACAGAAACTGAAGCTTTCTTT. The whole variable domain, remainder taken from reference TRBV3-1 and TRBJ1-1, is DTAVSQTPKYLVTQMGNDKSIKCEQNLGHDTMYWYKQDSKKFLKIMFSYNNKELIINETVPNRFSPKSPDKAHLNLHINSLELGDSAVYFCASSRTETEAFFGQGTRLTVV.

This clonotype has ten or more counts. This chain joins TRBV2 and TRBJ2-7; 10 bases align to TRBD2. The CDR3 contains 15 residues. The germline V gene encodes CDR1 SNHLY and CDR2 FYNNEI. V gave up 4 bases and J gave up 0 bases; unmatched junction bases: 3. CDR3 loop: CASSGTSGPSYEQYF. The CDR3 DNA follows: TGTGCCAGCAGTGGGACTAGCGGACCCTCCTACGAGCAGTACTTC.

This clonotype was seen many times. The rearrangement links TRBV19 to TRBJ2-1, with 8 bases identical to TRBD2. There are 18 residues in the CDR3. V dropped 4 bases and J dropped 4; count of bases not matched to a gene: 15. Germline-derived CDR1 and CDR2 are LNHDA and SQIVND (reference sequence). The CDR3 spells CASSRANGAGGMYNEQFF. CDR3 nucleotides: TGTGCCAGTAGTAGGGCCAACGGTGCGGGAGGTATGTACAATGAGCAGTTCTTC.

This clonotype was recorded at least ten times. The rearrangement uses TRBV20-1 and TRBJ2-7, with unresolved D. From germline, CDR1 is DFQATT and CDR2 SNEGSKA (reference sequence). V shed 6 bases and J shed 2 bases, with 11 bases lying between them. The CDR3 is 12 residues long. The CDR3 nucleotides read TGCAGTGCCCACCGGGCGACCTACGAGCAGTACTTC. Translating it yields CSAHRATYEQYF.